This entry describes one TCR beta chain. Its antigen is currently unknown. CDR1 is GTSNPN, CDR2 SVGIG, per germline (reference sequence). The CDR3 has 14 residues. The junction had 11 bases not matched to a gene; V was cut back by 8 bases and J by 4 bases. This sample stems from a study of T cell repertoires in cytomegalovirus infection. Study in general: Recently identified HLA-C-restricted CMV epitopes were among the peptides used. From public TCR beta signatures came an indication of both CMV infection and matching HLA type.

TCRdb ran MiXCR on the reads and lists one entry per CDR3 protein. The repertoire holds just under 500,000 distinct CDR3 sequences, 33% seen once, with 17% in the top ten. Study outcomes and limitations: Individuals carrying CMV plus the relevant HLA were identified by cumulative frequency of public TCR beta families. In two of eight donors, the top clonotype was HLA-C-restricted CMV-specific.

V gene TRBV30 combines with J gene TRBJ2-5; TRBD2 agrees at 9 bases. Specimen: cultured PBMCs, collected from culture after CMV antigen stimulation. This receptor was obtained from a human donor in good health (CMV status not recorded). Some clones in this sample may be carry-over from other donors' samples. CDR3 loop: CAAAAGGDGETQYF. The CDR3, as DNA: TGTGCCGCCGCGGCGGGAGGGGACGGAGAGACCCAGTACTTC.